The next 27 T cell receptor beta chains were all read from a single sample in a study of blood T cell repertoires in COVID-19. TCRdb's copy holds only in-frame clones and misses some; the assay was immunoSEQ multiplex PCR. Here the sample spans about 140,000 clones, approximately 86% being singletons. The sequenced material came from peripheral blood. The receptors here all came from a woman in her sixties with acute or convalescent COVID-19.

This rearrangement joins TRBV28 to TRBJ2-5; D might be TRBD2 (5 bases). Germline V CDR1 and CDR2: MDHEN, SYDVKM. V gave up 2 bases and J gave up 1 base, with 14 bases separating them. This CDR3 region has 16 residues. The DNA for the CDR3 is TGTGCCAGCAGTTTACTGCAGGCAGCGGTCCAAGAGACCCAGTACTTC. Protein: CASSLLQAAVQETQYF. The full variable domain, its missing parts supplied by reference TRBV28 and TRBJ2-5, is DVKVTQSSRYLVKRTGEKVFLECVQDMDHENMFWYRQDPGLGLRLIYFSYDVKMKEKGDIPEGYSVSREKKERFSLILESASTNQTSMYLCASSLLQAAVQETQYFGPGTRLLVL.

The chain has TRBV27 and TRBJ1-5; 9 bases map to TRBD1. Germline V gene lookup returns CDR1 MNHEY and CDR2 SMNVEV (reference sequence). V lost 0 bases, J lost 6 bases, and 6 bases stayed unmatched. The CDR3 runs 16 residues. The CDR3 DNA sequence: TGTGCCAGCAGTTTATCAGGACAGGGGAGGGCTCAGCCCCAGCATTTT. Protein: CASSLSGQGRAQPQHF.

The chain combines TRBV5-4 with TRBJ2-3; possibly TRBD2 for D (6 bases). Per the germline V gene, CDR1 is SGHNT and CDR2 is YYREEE (reference sequence). Trimming removed 0 bases from V and 3 bases from J, with 14 bases in between. The CDR3 is made up of 16 amino acids. The CDR3 sequence is CASSLGGLAETDTQYF. CDR3 nucleotides: TGTGCCAGCAGCTTGGGGGGGTTAGCGGAGACAGATACGCAGTATTTT.

J is TRBJ1-1 and V is TRBV30, with 7 bases aligning to TRBD1. Trimming cost V 8 bases and J 3 bases; bases outside gene matches: 18. The germline gives CDR1 GTSNPN, CDR2 SVGIG (reference sequence). The CDR3 has 16 residues. The CDR3 sequence: CARVRTGQRADTEAFF. In nucleotides, the CDR3 is TGTGCCCGTGTGCGGACAGGCCAACGTGCCGACACTGAAGCTTTCTTT.

J is TRBJ2-1 and V is TRBV2; TRBD2 agrees at 11 bases. V was clipped by 4 bases and J by 10 bases; unmatched bases: 0. Germline-derived CDR1 and CDR2 are SNHLY and FYNNEI. The CDR3 runs to 12 residues. CDR3 sequence: CASSGLAGEQFF. The DNA for the CDR3 is TGTGCCAGCAGTGGACTAGCGGGGGAGCAGTTCTTC.

This CDR3 reads CAWSVGTGNTGELFF. CDR3 nucleotides: TGTGCCTGGAGTGTAGGGACAGGGAACACCGGGGAGCTGTTTTTT. The chain joins TRBV30 to TRBJ2-2; 8 nucleotides match TRBD1. The CDR3 is 15 amino acids. From germline, CDR1 is GTSNPN and CDR2 SVGIG (reference sequence). Trimming removed 0 bases from V and 1 base from J; junction bases left unmatched: 1.

A remark on this clone: The sample contains more than one DNA sequence encoding this CDR3. This sequence joins TRBV7-2 and TRBJ2-5, with 11 bases aligning to TRBD2. Germline loops: CDR1 SGHTA, CDR2 FQGNSA. This CDR3 contains 16 residues. V shed 1 base, J shed 2 bases, and the junction held 3 bases outside the gene matches. Written as DNA, the CDR3 is TGTGCCAGCAGCTTAGGCCTAGCGGGGGGACAAGAGACCCAGTACTTC. Encoded protein: CASSLGLAGGQETQYF.

J is TRBJ2-6 and V is TRBV19; TRBD1 matches at 11 bases. This CDR3 contains 15 residues. Germline V gene lookup returns CDR1 LNHDA and CDR2 SQIVND (reference sequence). Trimming at V came to 9 bases and at J to 4 bases, leaving 5 bases not matched to a gene. CDR3 in amino acids: CASGQGAGGANVLTF. The DNA of the CDR3 is TGTGCCAGCGGACAGGGGGCGGGAGGGGCCAACGTCCTGACTTTC.

The chain joins TRBV7-9 to TRBJ2-1, with 10 bases matching TRBD2. J gave up 0 bases and V 7 bases, and 6 bases lay outside the gene matches. This CDR3 region has 16 residues. The germline V gene has CDR1 SEHNR and CDR2 FQNEAQ (reference sequence). CDR3 DNA: TGTGCCAGCATCCTAGCGGGGGCAAGCTCCTACAATGAGCAGTTCTTC. It is translated as CASILAGASSYNEQFF.

This chain connects TRBV6-5 to TRBJ1-5, with TRBD1 as a possible D gene (5 bases). Trimming removed 4 bases at V and 3 bases at J, with 13 bases between. Germline V gives CDR1 MNHEY, CDR2 SVGAGI. The CDR3 consists of 15 residues. The CDR3, as DNA: TGTGCCAGCAGTTCTACCCGACAGTTCAATCAGCCCCAGCATTTT. Protein product: CASSSTRQFNQPQHF.

CDR3 loop: CASSYMARQFF. For the CDR3, the DNA is TGTGCCAGCAGTTACATGGCTAGACAGTTCTTC. This chain uses TRBV6-5 with TRBJ2-1; D uncertain. The CDR3 runs to 11 residues. Trimming pared 2 bases from V and 13 bases from J, leaving 9 bases between. The germline V gene has CDR1 MNHEY and CDR2 SVGAGI.

This clone was seen once. V and J are TRBV9 and TRBJ2-1, with 11 nucleotides matching TRBD2. The CDR3 has 14 amino acids. Trimming at V came to 7 bases and at J to 7 bases, leaving 7 bases not matched to a gene. CDR1 and CDR2 from the germline V gene are SGDLS and YYNGEE. Here the CDR3 reads CASGLAGGFNEQFF. CDR3 DNA: TGTGCCAGCGGTTTAGCGGGGGGGTTTAATGAGCAGTTCTTC.

This clone was observed a few times. V is TRBV7-9 and J is TRBJ1-2; 7 bases match TRBD1. CDR3 length: 15 residues. With V trimmed by 2 bases and J by 5 bases, 8 bases remained unmatched. Germline V gives CDR1 SEHNR, CDR2 FQNEAQ (reference sequence). The CDR3 region has the DNA TGTGCCAGCAGCTTATATCGGGACAGAGAATATGGCTACACCTTC. Its protein product is CASSLYRDREYGYTF.

The V and J genes are TRBV5-8 and TRBJ2-7; perhaps TRBD2 as D (5 bases). There are 14 residues in the CDR3. Germline V gene sequence: CDR1 SGHTS, CDR2 YDEGEE. Trimming took 1 base from V and 4 from J, leaving 12 bases between them. CDR3 sequence reads: CASSLTGIGYEQYF. The CDR3 bases are TGTGCCAGCAGCTTGACGGGGATCGGGTACGAGCAGTACTTC.

The rearrangement links TRBV27 to TRBJ2-3, with TRBD2 matching 8 bases. V gave up 6 bases and J gave up 1 base; unmatched junction bases: 9. The CDR3 consists of 16 residues. CDR1 MNHEY and CDR2 SMNVEV come from the germline V gene (reference sequence). CDR3 bases: TGTGCCAGCAGCTTAGCGCTAGCGGGCGGCACAGATACGCAGTATTTT. It is translated as CASSLALAGGTDTQYF.

This clone was observed a few times. J is TRBJ2-1 and V is TRBV4-1; TRBD2 agrees at 12 bases. Germline trimming cut 8 bases from V and 0 bases from J; bases unmatched to any gene: 11. CDR3 length equals 18 residues. Germline values: CDR1 MGHRA, CDR2 YSYEKL. CDR3 residues: CASVATSGGRSSYNEQFF. The CDR3 DNA reads TGCGCCAGCGTGGCGACTAGCGGGGGCCGGAGCTCCTACAATGAGCAGTTCTTC.

The V call is TRBV6-1, the J call TRBJ2-7; TRBD1 matches at 8 bases. V was pared by 1 base and J by 2 bases, with 7 bases of the junction left unmatched. Germline values: CDR1 MNHNS, CDR2 SASEGT. The CDR3 sequence is 16 residues long. The CDR3 DNA is TGTGCCAGCAGTGAAGTGCAGGGGGCTTTTACCTACGAGCAGTACTTC. Translation: CASSEVQGAFTYEQYF.

The chain uses TRBV3-1 (or the pseudogene TRBV3-2) and TRBJ2-7, with D perhaps TRBD2 (6 bases). The germline gives CDR1 LGHDT, CDR2 YNNKEL (reference sequence). The CDR3 loop spans 15 amino acids. Trimming shortened V by 4 bases and J by 1 base, and 14 bases separated the two germline ends. CDR3 protein: CASSPGKGGSYEQYF. CDR3 nucleotide sequence: TGTGCCAGCAGCCCCGGGAAGGGAGGTTCCTACGAGCAGTACTTC.

V and J are TRBV15 and TRBJ2-3; 9 nucleotides match TRBD2. Losses at the gene ends were 5 bases for V and 1 base for J; bases not matched to a gene: 4. Looked up from germline, CDR1 is LNHNV and CDR2 is YYDKDF (reference sequence). This CDR3 region has 15 residues. The CDR3 sequence: CATSPIAGGTDTQYF. In nucleotides, the CDR3 is TGTGCCACCAGCCCCATAGCGGGGGGCACAGATACGCAGTATTTT.

The V call is TRBV5-4, the J call TRBJ2-4; D may be TRBD1 (6 bases). CDR1 is SGHNT and CDR2 is YYREEE in the germline V gene (reference sequence). The V end was cut by 3 bases, the J end by 6 bases, with 13 bases between. CDR3 size: 14 residues. The CDR3 DNA sequence: TGTGCCAGCAGCTCCCGGGACACTGCAAACATTCAGTACTTC. Encoded protein: CASSSRDTANIQYF.

This chain joins TRBV4-2 and TRBJ1-1; D call uncertain. CDR1 and CDR2 (germline): LGHNA, YNFKEQ. The CDR3 is 13 amino acids. The ends were cut back, 0 bases at V and 7 bases at J, with 9 bases in the middle. This CDR3 is CASSQEEFYEAFF. The CDR3 DNA follows: TGTGCCAGCAGCCAAGAAGAGTTTTATGAAGCTTTCTTT.

This chain connects TRBV3-1 (or the pseudogene TRBV3-2) to TRBJ1-2, with D hard to call. V was cut by 1 base and J by 8 bases, with 8 bases left in between. The CDR3 is 12 amino acids. Germline CDR1 is LGHDT and CDR2 is YNNKEL (reference sequence). The CDR3 DNA sequence: TGTGCCAGCAGCCAAGCAGTCGGGGGCTACACCTTC. This encodes CASSQAVGGYTF.

There are a few counts of this clone. The V gene is TRBV20-1, the J gene TRBJ2-1; weak D call: TRBD2 (7 bases). CDR1 and CDR2 (germline): DFQATT, SNEGSKA (reference sequence). Between the trimmed V and J ends, which lost 3 bases and 9 bases, there was a span of 12 bases. The CDR3 has 12 residues. The CDR3 here is CSASWGGREQFF. The CDR3 nucleotides are TGCAGTGCTAGTTGGGGGGGCCGTGAGCAGTTCTTC.

The chain links TRBV7-2 to TRBJ2-3; D remains ambiguous. The CDR3 is 13 residues long. The germline V and J ends were trimmed by 7 bases and 0 bases, with 8 bases remaining between them. CDR1 is SGHTA and CDR2 is FQGNSA in the germline V gene. This CDR3 reads CASTHYSTDTQYF. CDR3 sequence (DNA): TGTGCCAGCACCCACTATAGCACAGATACGCAGTATTTT. The full variable domain, its missing parts supplied by reference TRBV7-2 and TRBJ2-3, is GAGVSQSPSNKVTEKGKDVELRCDPISGHTALYWYRQSLGQGLEFLIYFQGNSAPDKSGLPSDRFSAERTGGSVSTLTIQRTQQEDSAVYLCASTHYSTDTQYFGPGTRLTVL.

The chain recombines TRBV4-2 with TRBJ2-7; D is ambiguous. This CDR3 has 15 amino acids. Germline values: CDR1 LGHNA, CDR2 YNFKEQ. V lost 1 base to trimming and J lost 0 bases, with 10 bases between them. CDR3 coding DNA: TGTGCCAGCAGCCAAGGGGCTACCCTCTCCTACGAGCAGTACTTC. Translation gives CASSQGATLSYEQYF.

The chain recombines TRBV4-3 with TRBJ1-2, with D maybe TRBD1 (6 bases). The germline V gene has CDR1 LGHNA and CDR2 YSLEER. The CDR3 consists of 14 residues. The ends were cut back, 0 bases at V and 5 bases at J, with 10 bases in the middle. The CDR3 nucleotides read TGCGCCAGCAGCCAAGATACAGGGACATATGGCTACACCTTC. Translation: CASSQDTGTYGYTF.

The genes are TRBV18 and TRBJ2-1, with unresolved D. Germline V gives CDR1 KGHSH, CDR2 LQKENI. Trimming left V 2 bases short and J 9 bases short, with 11 bases between. The CDR3 runs to 13 residues. CDR3 bases: TGTGCCAGCTCACCAAACTCTGGCGGTGAGCAGTTCTTC. It translates to CASSPNSGGEQFF.